This entry is about one T cell receptor (beta chain). This sample is drawn from a study of blood T cell repertoires in COVID-19. Study-wide background: Some COVID-19 samples were acute and others convalescent; all came from the United States, Italy and Spain. Sources were T cells, B-cell-depleted T cells, or PBMCs; the material itself was cDNA or gDNA.

Methods used by the authors: Nucleated cell number was recorded as an estimate derived from reference gene primer amplification. Sequencing used immunoSEQ multiplex PCR; TCRdb keeps in-frame clones, though not all of them. The V and J calls and clone size come from that table; D and trimming were worked out from the DNA. Here the sample spans under 15,000 clones, 65% to 85% being singletons. The germline V gene has CDR1 SEHNR and CDR2 FQNEAQ (reference sequence). This CDR3 is 15 amino acids long. Trimming pared 5 bases from V and 0 bases from J, leaving 13 bases between. The chain has TRBV7-9 and TRBJ1-1; perhaps TRBD1 as D (6 bases). Material: peripheral blood. This clonotype originated in a human donor in a cohort sampled during active COVID-19. The CDR3 spells CASSGTRGLNTEAFF. The CDR3 DNA follows: TGTGCCAGCAGCGGGACCAGGGGATTGAACACTGAAGCTTTCTTT. The full variable domain, its missing parts supplied by reference TRBV7-9 and TRBJ1-1, is DTGVSQNPRHKITKRGQNVTFRCDPISEHNRLYWYRQTLGQGPEFLTYFQNEAQLEKSRLLSDRFSAERPKGSFSTLEIQRTEQGDSAMYLCASSGTRGLNTEAFFGQGTRLTVV.